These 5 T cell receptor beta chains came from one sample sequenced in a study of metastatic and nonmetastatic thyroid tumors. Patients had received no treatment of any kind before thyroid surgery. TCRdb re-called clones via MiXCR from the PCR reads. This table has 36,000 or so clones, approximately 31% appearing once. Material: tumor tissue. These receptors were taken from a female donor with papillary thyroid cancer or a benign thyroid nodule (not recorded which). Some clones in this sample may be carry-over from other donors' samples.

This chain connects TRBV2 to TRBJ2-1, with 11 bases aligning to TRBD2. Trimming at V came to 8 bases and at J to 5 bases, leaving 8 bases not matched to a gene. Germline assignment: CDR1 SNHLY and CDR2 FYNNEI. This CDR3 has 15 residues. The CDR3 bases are TGTGCCAGCGTTTTAGCGGGAGGGGGCCACAATGAGCAGTTCTTC. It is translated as CASVLAGGGHNEQFF.

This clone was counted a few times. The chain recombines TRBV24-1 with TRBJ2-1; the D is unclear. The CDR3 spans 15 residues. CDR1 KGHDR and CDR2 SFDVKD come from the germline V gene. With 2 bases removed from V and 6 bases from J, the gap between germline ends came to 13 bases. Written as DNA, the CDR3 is TGTGCCACCAGTGATTCCCCACAAGCCGGCAATGAGCAGTTCTTC. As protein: CATSDSPQAGNEQFF.

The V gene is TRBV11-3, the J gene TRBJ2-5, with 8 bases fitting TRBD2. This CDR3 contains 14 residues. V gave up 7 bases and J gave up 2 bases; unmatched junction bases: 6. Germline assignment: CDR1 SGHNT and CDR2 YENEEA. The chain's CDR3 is CASTPGRAQETQYF. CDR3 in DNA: TGTGCCAGCACCCCCGGGAGGGCGCAAGAGACCCAGTACTTC.

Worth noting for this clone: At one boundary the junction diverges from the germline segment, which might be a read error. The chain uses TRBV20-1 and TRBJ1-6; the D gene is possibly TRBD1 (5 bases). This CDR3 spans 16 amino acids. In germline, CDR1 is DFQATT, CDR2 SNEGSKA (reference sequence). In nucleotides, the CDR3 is TGCAGGGCTAGAGATACCCAGGGCGCCTATAATTCACCCCTCCACTTT. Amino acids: CRARDTQGAYNSPLHF.

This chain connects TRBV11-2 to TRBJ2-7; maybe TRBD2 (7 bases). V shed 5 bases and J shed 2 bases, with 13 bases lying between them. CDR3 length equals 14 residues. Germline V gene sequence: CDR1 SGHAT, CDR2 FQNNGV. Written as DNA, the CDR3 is TGTGCCAGCAGCCCCACGGGGGGCCCCTACGAGCAGTACTTC. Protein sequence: CASSPTGGPYEQYF.